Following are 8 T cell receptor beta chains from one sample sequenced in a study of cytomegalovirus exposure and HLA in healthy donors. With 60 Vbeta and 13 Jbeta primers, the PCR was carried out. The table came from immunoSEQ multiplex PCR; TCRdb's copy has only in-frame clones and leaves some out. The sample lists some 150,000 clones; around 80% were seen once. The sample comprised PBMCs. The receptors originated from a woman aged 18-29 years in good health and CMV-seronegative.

The CDR3 reads CASSVRGQRTNVLTF. CDR3 DNA sequence: TGTGCCAGCAGCGTCAGGGGGCAAAGGACCAACGTCCTGACTTTC. V gene TRBV6-1 combines with J gene TRBJ2-6; the match to TRBD1 covers 8 bases. The V segment lost 6 bases and the J segment 8 bases; nucleotides outside the gene matches: 9. CDR1 is MNHNS and CDR2 is SASEGT in the germline V gene. This CDR3 is built from 15 residues.

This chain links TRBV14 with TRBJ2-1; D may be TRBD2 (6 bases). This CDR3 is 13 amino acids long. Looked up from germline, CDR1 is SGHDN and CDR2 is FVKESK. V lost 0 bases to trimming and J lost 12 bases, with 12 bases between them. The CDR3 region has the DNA TGTGCCAGCAGCCAAGAAGGGCAGGGAGGGCAGTTCTTC. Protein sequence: CASSQEGQGGQFF.

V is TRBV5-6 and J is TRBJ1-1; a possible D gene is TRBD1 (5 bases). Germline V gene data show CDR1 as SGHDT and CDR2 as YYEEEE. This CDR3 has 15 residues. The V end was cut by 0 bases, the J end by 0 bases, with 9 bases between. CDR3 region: CASSLGQLMNTEAFF. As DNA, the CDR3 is TGTGCCAGCAGCTTGGGACAGCTTATGAACACTGAAGCTTTCTTT.

CDR3 coding DNA: TGTGCCAGCACCCCCGGGACAGGGGAAAAACTGTTTTTT. It specifies CASTPGTGEKLFF. The V and J genes are TRBV28 and TRBJ1-4, with TRBD1 matching over 9 bases. V lost 7 bases to trimming and J lost 8 bases; unmatched junction nucleotides: 5. CDR1 is MDHEN and CDR2 is SYDVKM in the germline V gene. CDR3 size: 13 residues. Full variable domain (rest looked up from reference TRBV28 and TRBJ1-4): DVKVTQSSRYLVKRTGEKVFLECVQDMDHENMFWYRQDPGLGLRLIYFSYDVKMKEKGDIPEGYSVSREKKERFSLILESASTNQTSMYLCASTPGTGEKLFFGSGTQLSVL.

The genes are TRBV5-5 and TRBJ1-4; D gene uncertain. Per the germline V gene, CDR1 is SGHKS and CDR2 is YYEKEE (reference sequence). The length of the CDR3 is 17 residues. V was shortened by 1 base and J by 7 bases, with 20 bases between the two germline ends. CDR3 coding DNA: TGTGCCAGCAGCTTGTACCGGGGTCCCCGCTGGCGTGAAAAACTGTTTTTT. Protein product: CASSLYRGPRWREKLFF. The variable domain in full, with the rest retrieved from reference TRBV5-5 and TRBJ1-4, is DAGVTQSPTHLIKTRGQQVTLRCSPISGHKSVSWYQQVLGQGPQFIFQYYEKEERGRGNFPDRFSARQFPNYSSELNVNALLLGDSALYLCASSLYRGPRWREKLFFGSGTQLSVL.

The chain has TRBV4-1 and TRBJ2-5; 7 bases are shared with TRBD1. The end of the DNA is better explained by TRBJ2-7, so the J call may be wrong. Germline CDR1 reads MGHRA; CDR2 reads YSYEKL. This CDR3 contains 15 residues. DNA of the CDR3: TGCGCCAGCAGCCAAGACAGGGGGTCCCTTCGCGAGCAGTACTTC. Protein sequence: CASSQDRGSLREQYF.

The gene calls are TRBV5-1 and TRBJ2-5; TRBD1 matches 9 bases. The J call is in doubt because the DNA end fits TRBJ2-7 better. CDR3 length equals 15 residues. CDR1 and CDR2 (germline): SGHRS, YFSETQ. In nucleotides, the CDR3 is TGCGCCAGCAGCTTAGGACAGGGGAGGACCTACGAGCAGTACTTC. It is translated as CASSLGQGRTYEQYF.

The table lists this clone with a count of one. The CDR3 spells CASSLTRQQYGYTF. DNA for the CDR3: TGTGCCAGCAGCTTAACGAGACAGCAGTATGGCTACACCTTC. V gene TRBV5-5 combines with J gene TRBJ1-2, with a possible D match to TRBD1 (5 bases). V was cut by 2 bases and J by 5 bases, with 13 bases left in between. CDR3 length: 14 amino acids. Looked up from germline, CDR1 is SGHKS and CDR2 is YYEKEE (reference sequence).